Detailed here is one T cell receptor (beta chain). Its matching antigen is unknown. Reverse transcription of about 0.5 to 1 ug RNA was carried out with random hexamers. TCRdb reanalysed the immunoSEQ multiplex PCR reads using MiXCR and keeps one entry per CDR3 protein. The profile shows under 200,000 distinct CDR3 sequences, approximately 95% of them singletons. The diagnostic criteria for definite or probable disease, as recently defined, were met by the patients with Susac syndrome. This entry belongs to a study of CD8 T cells in Susac syndrome. About the research overall: Patients with Susac syndrome had blood drawn and were at that point therapy-naive, on corticosteroids, or on intravenous immunoglobulin alone. Findings and limits, study-wide: There were around 15 Susac-specific public clones in total CD8+ repertoires and five or six in CD8+ TEMRA repertoires. Susac CD8+ cells expanded clonally the most in TEMRA cells and in active patients.

The CDR3 runs 17 residues. Trimming removed 0 bases from V and 1 base from J, with 16 bases in between. CDR1 is SGDLS, CDR2 YYNGEE, per germline. The receptor comes from a human donor with Susac syndrome. V gene TRBV9 combines with J gene TRBJ1-1; possibly TRBD1 for D (5 bases). The sample comprised CD8+ T cells from PBMCs. CDR3 nucleotide sequence: TGTGCCAGCAGCGTAGAGGGGACCCCTTTACGGAACACTGAAGCTTTCTTT. It specifies CASSVEGTPLRNTEAFF.